This T cell receptor (beta chain) was captured in a study of hypomethylating agent response in myelodysplastic syndrome. Study at large: Of patients, about 70% of the 11 got azacitidine and 3 of 11 decitabine. Responders were 6 or 7 patients with complete response or hematologic improvement; five were non-responders.

T-cell subsets were not sorted; bulk bone marrow was analyzed. Original handling: Previously reported viral-epitope specificity per VDJdb covered about 1.5% of 168,753 unique clonotypes. Clones were sequenced by immunoSEQ multiplex PCR, and TCRdb holds only the in-frame ones, with some missing. The D gene and trimming were derived from the DNA, and the V and J assignments and clone size from that table. Of about 5,700 clones in the sample, roughly 85% were seen once. V was pared by 2 bases and J by 3 bases, with 7 bases between. CDR3 length equals 13 residues. Germline-derived CDR1 and CDR2 are MNHEY and SVGAGI.

Sample: bone marrow, taken before or after starting hypomethylating agent treatment for myelodysplastic syndrome (not recorded which). This clonotype originated in a human donor with myelodysplastic syndrome. This chain joins TRBV6-5 and TRBJ1-2; D is uncertain. CDR3 region: CASSYKGYYGYTF. The CDR3, as DNA: TGTGCCAGCAGTTACAAGGGATACTATGGCTACACCTTC.